This T cell receptor beta chain came from a study of siplizumab effects on memory and regulatory T cells. General study findings and limits: Naive or memory phenotype was unassignable for roughly 75-97% of proliferating CD4+ or CD8+ clones. Unstimulated naive T cells seemed to show more diversity than memory cells did, and they also seemed to be among the major contributors to the alloresponse.

Comments on this clone: Its antigen is unidentified.

Unstimulated naive, memory, effector memory and TEMRA subsets underwent sequencing in a few donor pairs. V lost 0 bases and J 6 bases, leaving 12 bases between the germline ends. Per germline, CDR1 SGHNT and CDR2 YENEEA. The CDR3 has 15 amino acids. Repertoires were generated with immunoSEQ multiplex PCR, while TCRdb's copy carries only in-frame clones and drops some. The sample includes about 91,000 clones, 96% of them seen just once. This chain uses TRBV11-3 with TRBJ1-5; D perhaps matches TRBD1 (6 bases). Input material: naive CD4+ T cells sorted from blood. The origin of this receptor is a human donor in good health. Here the CDR3 reads CASSLEGGRGQPQHF. CDR3 DNA sequence: TGTGCCAGCAGCTTAGAAGGGGGGCGAGGTCAGCCCCAGCATTTT.